This T cell receptor (beta chain) was sequenced for a study of blood T cell repertoires in COVID-19. Across the study: Italy, Spain and the United States were the sources of the convalescent and acute COVID-19 samples. The cDNA or gDNA used as material had been derived from T cells, B-cell-depleted T cells, or PBMCs.

The CDR3 contains 11 residues. The V gene lost 8 bases and the J gene lost 8 bases, with 15 bases spanning the gap. Germline CDR1 is SQVTM and CDR2 is ANQGSEA. Authors' processing steps: The assay estimated nucleated cells by amplifying reference gene primers. The table came from immunoSEQ multiplex PCR; TCRdb's copy has only in-frame clones and leaves some out. Clonal size and the V and J genes are those of that table, whereas D and trimming came from the DNA. The table includes 230,000 or so clones, approximately 84% detected once. This sequence originates from a man aged 40-49 years with active or convalescent COVID-19. V gene TRBV29-1 combines with J gene TRBJ1-2, with D tentatively TRBD1 (5 bases). The sample consisted of peripheral blood. CDR3 DNA: TGCAGCCAGGTCGGGCAGGGCGGCTACACCTTC. The encoded protein is CSQVGQGGYTF.